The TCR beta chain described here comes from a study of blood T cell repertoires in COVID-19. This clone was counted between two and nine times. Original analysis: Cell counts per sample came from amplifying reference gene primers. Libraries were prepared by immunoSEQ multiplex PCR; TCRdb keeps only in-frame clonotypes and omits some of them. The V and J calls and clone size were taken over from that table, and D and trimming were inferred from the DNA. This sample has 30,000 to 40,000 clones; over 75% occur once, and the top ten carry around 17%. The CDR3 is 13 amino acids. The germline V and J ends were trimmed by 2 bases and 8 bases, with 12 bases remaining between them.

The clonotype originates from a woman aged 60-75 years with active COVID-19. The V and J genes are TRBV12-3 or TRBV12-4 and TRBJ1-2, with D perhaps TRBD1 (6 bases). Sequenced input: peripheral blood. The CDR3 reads CASSLPTGLGYTF. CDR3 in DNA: TGTGCCAGCAGTTTACCCACAGGGTTGGGCTACACCTTC.